One sample yielded the 11 T cell receptor beta chains listed below, sequenced in a study of blood T cells in healthy people across ages. A second PCR of 7 to 11 cycles used a sample-barcoded 5' primer and a J-beta primer mix. TCRdb reprocessed the 5' RACE reads with MiXCR, giving one entry per CDR3 protein. This table has around 800,000 distinct CDR3 sequences, approximately 65% appearing once. Sequencing was carried out using blood. All receptors derive from a man aged 25 to 40 in good health.

The V and J genes are TRBV4-1 and TRBJ2-5; D tentatively fits TRBD1 or TRBD2 (7 bases each). The better agreement between TRBJ2-7 and the DNA end casts doubt on the J call. CDR3 size: 14 residues. Per germline, CDR1 MGHRA and CDR2 YSYEKL. This CDR3 is CASSQDRGGGEQYF. CDR3 nucleotide sequence: TGCGCCAGCAGCCAAGACAGGGGGGGTGGCGAGCAGTACTTC.

There are a few counts of this clonotype. One end of the junction varies from germline; a read error may be responsible. V usage is TRBV6-1 and J usage is TRBJ1-1; no firm D call. The CDR3 runs to 13 residues. From germline, CDR1 is MNHNS and CDR2 SASEGT. The CDR3 sequence: CASTERQNTEAFF. The CDR3 DNA reads as TGTGCCAGCACTGAACGGCAGAACACTGAAGCTTTCTTT.

The chain recombines TRBV6-5 with TRBJ2-6, with D maybe TRBD2 (5 bases). This CDR3 has 15 amino acids. The V end was cut by 6 bases, the J end by 0 bases, with 9 bases between. Germline-derived CDR1 and CDR2 are MNHEY and SVGAGI. Here the CDR3 reads CASRGGYSGANVLTF. CDR3 nucleotides: TGTGCCAGCAGAGGAGGTTACTCTGGGGCCAACGTCCTGACTTTC.

This clonotype has more than one count but fewer than ten. The chain employs TRBV5-1 and TRBJ1-2; the D gene is possibly TRBD1 (6 bases). CDR3 length equals 16 residues. Germline CDR1 reads SGHRS; CDR2 reads YFSETQ. V was pared by 1 base and J by 7 bases, with 20 bases between. CDR3 sequence (DNA): TGCGCCAGCAGCTTGACCAGGGGAGGGGTTTCACCTGGCTACACCTTC. Translated: CASSLTRGGVSPGYTF.

This clonotype was found a few times. The CDR3 reads CASRLNNEQFF. The CDR3 DNA follows: TGTGCCAGCAGGTTAAACAATGAGCAGTTCTTC. The genes are TRBV12-3 or TRBV12-4 and TRBJ2-1, with D unresolved. This CDR3 has 11 residues. The V and J ends lost 6 bases and 5 bases respectively, with 5 bases between them.

The CDR3 DNA follows: TGTGCCAGCAGCTACCACCCGGGACTAGCGGGGGCCACCCCCTTGGGTGAGCAGTTCTTC. Protein sequence: CASSYHPGLAGATPLGEQFF. V is TRBV7-6 and J is TRBJ2-1; 14 nucleotides agree with TRBD2. The junction had 20 bases not matched to a gene; V was cut back by 4 bases and J by 9 bases. Per the germline V gene, CDR1 is SGHVS and CDR2 is FNYEAQ. The CDR3 runs to 20 residues.

CDR3 coding DNA: TGCGCCAGCAGCCAAGAGAAGGGGGCGACGTACGAGCAGTACTTC. Protein sequence: CASSQEKGATYEQYF. The V call is TRBV4-3, the J call TRBJ2-7, with 7 bases matching TRBD1. The CDR3 has 15 amino acids. Trimming removed 0 bases from V and 4 bases from J; junction bases left unmatched: 6. Germline lookup yields CDR1 LGHNA and CDR2 YSLEER.

This clonotype was counted at least ten times. V usage is TRBV7-8 and J usage is TRBJ2-7, with D possibly TRBD2 on 6 matching bases. Trimming pared 5 bases from V and 5 bases from J, leaving 16 bases between. Germline CDR1 SGHVS, CDR2 FQNEAQ. There are 14 residues in the CDR3. CDR3: CASSHSGAPNEQYF. The CDR3, as DNA: TGTGCCAGCAGCCATAGCGGTGCCCCCAACGAGCAGTACTTC.

The rearrangement joins TRBV6-6 to TRBJ1-2, with D possibly being TRBD1 (5 bases). Per the germline V gene, CDR1 is MNHNY and CDR2 is SVGAGI (reference sequence). There are 13 residues in the CDR3. The germline V and J ends were trimmed by 7 bases and 6 bases, with 15 bases remaining between them. CDR3 DNA: TGTGCCAGCACCACGAGGGGTATCGATGGCTACACCTTC. Translated: CASTTRGIDGYTF.

The chain has TRBV7-2 and TRBJ2-4; TRBD1 might be the D (6 bases). The CDR3 runs to 13 residues. Deletions cut 5 bases from V and 9 bases from J, with 14 bases between. Germline lookup yields CDR1 SGHTA and CDR2 FQGNSA. The CDR3 here is CASSQGNTGIQYF. In DNA form, the CDR3 reads TGTGCCAGCAGCCAGGGGAACACAGGCATTCAGTACTTC.

The chain recombines TRBV20-1 with TRBJ1-2; D is ambiguous. The V gene's germline CDR1 is DFQATT and CDR2 SNEGSKA (reference sequence). Trimming stripped 8 bases from V and 1 base from J, with 14 bases between. This CDR3 region has 13 residues. The CDR3 reads CSLISGFNYGYTF. The CDR3 DNA is TGCAGTCTGATATCGGGCTTTAACTATGGCTACACCTTC.